A single sample gave rise to the 18 T cell receptor beta chains below, sequenced in a study of blood T cell repertoires in COVID-19. TCRdb's copy holds only in-frame clones and misses some; the assay was immunoSEQ multiplex PCR. The sample yields 140,000 or so clones, around three quarters seen once. The material sequenced was peripheral blood. These receptors were obtained from a man aged 45-65 years with active or convalescent COVID-19.

This clone appeared a few times. This chain links TRBV7-6 with TRBJ2-5; 8 positions match TRBD2. Germline CDR1 reads SGHVS; CDR2 reads FNYEAQ. The length of the CDR3 is 17 residues. V was pared by 0 bases and J by 5 bases, with 11 bases of the junction left unmatched. The CDR3 spells CASSLASGGSGKETQYF. DNA of the CDR3: TGTGCCAGCAGCTTAGCGAGTGGGGGTAGCGGGAAGGAGACCCAGTACTTC.

V is TRBV6-4 and J is TRBJ1-1; unclear D gene. V lost 5 bases to trimming and J lost 1 base, with 14 bases between them. The germline V gene has CDR1 MRHNA and CDR2 SNTAGT. The CDR3 is made up of 15 amino acids. CDR3 sequence: CASSPGPGGNTEAFF. DNA for the CDR3: TGTGCCAGCAGTCCGGGCCCGGGAGGGAACACTGAAGCTTTCTTT.

In this sample, this clone turned up a few times. This chain uses TRBV28 with TRBJ1-3; tentatively, D is TRBD1 (5 bases). Germline CDR1 is MDHEN and CDR2 is SYDVKM. The CDR3 loop spans 12 amino acids. The chain's CDR3 is CADGQNGNTIYF. CDR3 sequence (DNA): TGTGCGGACGGACAAAATGGAAACACCATATATTTT.

The rearrangement joins TRBV28 to TRBJ2-7, with D maybe TRBD1 (6 bases). The CDR3 has 14 amino acids. The germline V gene encodes CDR1 MDHEN and CDR2 SYDVKM. Trimming pared 5 bases from V and 3 bases from J, leaving 14 bases between. CDR3 region: CASSLPDSFYEQYF. The CDR3 DNA is TGTGCCAGCAGTCTCCCGGACAGTTTCTACGAGCAGTACTTC.

V gene TRBV29-1 combines with J gene TRBJ2-7; 7 bases line up with TRBD1. The CDR3 totals 14 residues. Germline CDR1 SQVTM, CDR2 ANQGSEA. Trimming cost V 4 bases and J 4 bases; bases outside gene matches: 10. CDR3 residues: CSVVRRDREYEQYF. In nucleotides, the CDR3 is TGCAGCGTTGTTCGCCGGGACAGAGAGTACGAGCAGTACTTC.

The J gene is TRBJ2-1, the V gene TRBV3-1 (or the pseudogene TRBV3-2); 8 bases map to TRBD2. CDR1 and CDR2 (germline): LGHDT, YNNKEL (reference sequence). The V and J ends lost 5 bases and 6 bases, in that order; junction bases with no gene match: 12. The length of the CDR3 is 16 residues. DNA for the CDR3: TGTGCCAGCAGCGTTGTAAGCGGGAGTGGAGGCAATGAGCAGTTCTTC. Amino acid sequence: CASSVVSGSGGNEQFF.

A few counts support this clone. The chain is built from TRBV6-5 and TRBJ2-5, with 8 bases fitting TRBD1. This CDR3 spans 15 amino acids. Germline lookup yields CDR1 MNHEY and CDR2 SVGAGI. V gave up 6 bases and J gave up 5 bases; unmatched junction bases: 11. DNA of the CDR3: TGTGCCAGCAGGGGCGAGGACAGGGTCTGGGAGACCCAGTACTTC. Protein: CASRGEDRVWETQYF.

The chain links TRBV7-9 to TRBJ1-4; tentatively, D is TRBD1 (5 bases). Trimming took off 5 bases at V and 0 bases at J, with 7 bases between the two ends. This CDR3 region has 14 residues. Germline-derived CDR1 and CDR2 are SEHNR and FQNEAQ (reference sequence). The CDR3: CASSPTATNEKLFF. DNA for the CDR3: TGTGCCAGCAGCCCGACAGCAACTAATGAAAAACTGTTTTTT.

The genes are TRBV4-1 and TRBJ2-1; D perhaps matches TRBD1 (5 bases). The length of the CDR3 is 14 residues. Germline V CDR1 and CDR2: MGHRA, YSYEKL. The ends were cut back, 1 base at V and 3 bases at J, with 7 bases in the middle. CDR3 DNA sequence: TGCGCCAGCAGCCAAGGACAGATCTACAATGAGCAGTTCTTC. Translating it yields CASSQGQIYNEQFF.

This chain uses TRBV7-3 with TRBJ2-1; 7 positions agree with TRBD2. The CDR3 runs to 14 residues. J gave up 6 bases and V 5 bases, and 7 bases lay outside the gene matches. The germline V gene encodes CDR1 SGHTA and CDR2 FQGTGA. CDR3 loop: CASSRAGTTNEQFF. The CDR3 DNA is TGTGCCAGCAGCCGAGCTGGGACTACCAATGAGCAGTTCTTC.

The V and J genes are TRBV5-4 and TRBJ2-1, with D possibly TRBD1 on 6 matching bases. The CDR3 length is 15 residues. The germline V gene encodes CDR1 SGHNT and CDR2 YYREEE (reference sequence). Trimming removed 0 bases at V and 7 bases at J, with 14 bases between. CDR3: CASSLDVVRGNEQFF. CDR3 nucleotides: TGTGCCAGCAGCTTGGATGTCGTCAGGGGTAATGAGCAGTTCTTC.

V usage is TRBV7-2 and J usage is TRBJ2-2; D is undetermined. V gave up 2 bases and J gave up 1 base, with 5 bases separating them. This CDR3 region has 14 residues. Germline values: CDR1 SGHTA, CDR2 FQGNSA. CDR3 DNA sequence: TGTGCCAGCAGCTTATTCGGGAACACCGGGGAGCTGTTTTTT. It encodes CASSLFGNTGELFF.

This clone turned up a few times. This chain links TRBV30 with TRBJ1-5; D unresolved. V was clipped by 0 bases and J by 4 bases, with 10 bases between them. In germline, CDR1 is GTSNPN, CDR2 SVGIG (reference sequence). CDR3 size: 14 residues. In DNA form, the CDR3 reads TGTGCCTGGAGTGTACGGTATCTAAATCAGCCCCAGCATTTT. Amino acids: CAWSVRYLNQPQHF.

The chain carries TRBV19 and TRBJ1-6; D may be TRBD1 (6 bases). Germline CDR1 LNHDA, CDR2 SQIVND (reference sequence). The CDR3 is made up of 15 amino acids. V lost 3 bases and J 6 bases, leaving 12 bases between the germline ends. The CDR3 region is CASSIGQFFNSPLHF. CDR3 nucleotide sequence: TGTGCCAGTAGTATCGGACAGTTTTTTAATTCACCCCTCCACTTT.

V usage is TRBV5-1 and J usage is TRBJ2-1, with 9 positions matching TRBD2. The CDR3 has 15 amino acids. J gave up 4 bases and V 2 bases, and 4 bases lay outside the gene matches. The germline CDR1 and CDR2 sequences are SGHRS and YFSETQ. The CDR3 nucleotides are TGCGCCAGCAGCTTAGCGGGAGGACATTACAATGAGCAGTTCTTC. This encodes CASSLAGGHYNEQFF.

CDR3 DNA: TGCGCCAGCAGCTTGGTGAGGGGGCTTATGTCCTACGAGCAGTACTTC. Amino acids: CASSLVRGLMSYEQYF. J is TRBJ2-7 and V is TRBV5-1; 7 positions match TRBD1. The CDR3 spans 16 residues. CDR1 and CDR2 from the germline V gene are SGHRS and YFSETQ. V lost 0 bases and J lost 1; bases outside the gene matches: 7. Full variable domain (outside the CDR3, taken from reference TRBV5-1 and TRBJ2-7): KAGVTQTPRYLIKTRGQQVTLSCSPISGHRSVSWYQQTPGQGLQFLFEYFSETQRNKGNFPGRFSGRQFSNSRSEMNVSTLELGDSALYLCASSLVRGLMSYEQYFGPGTRLTVT.

This clone was counted once. This chain joins TRBV21-1 and TRBJ2-1; the D call of TRBD2 is as the table states it, not checked on the DNA. TRBV21-1 is listed as a pseudogene. This CDR3 spans 15 amino acids. The CDR3, as DNA: TGTGCCAGCAGCCCGACTAGCGGGAGCTCATATGAGCAGTTCTTC. Protein sequence: CASSPTSGSSYEQFF.

This chain connects TRBV15 to TRBJ1-1; TRBD1 agrees at 8 bases. The trim removed 5 bases at V and 12 bases at J, leaving 14 bases unmatched. This CDR3 comprises 14 residues. Germline lookup yields CDR1 LNHNV and CDR2 YYDKDF (reference sequence). The CDR3 region is CATSGTGQGGRTFF. The CDR3 DNA follows: TGTGCCACCAGCGGAACCGGACAGGGAGGCCGAACTTTCTTT.